Each of the 11 T cell receptor beta chains below was sequenced from the same sample in a study of control samples from healthy donors and cancer patients (dated by TCRdb to the early 2020s). Libraries were prepared through the immunoSEQ multiplex PCR assay. TCRdb mirrors the immuneACCESS table, restricted to in-frame sequences. Some clones are absent from its copies; in checked studies, under half trace to an unresolved V gene, and the reason for the others is unknown. Here the sample has about 82,000 clones; around 89% occur a single time. Clones ranked in the top ten supply over 5.5% of the sample. What was sequenced was blood. The origin of the receptors is a man over 45 in good health.

The rearrangement uses TRBV6-5 and TRBJ1-4, with D tentatively TRBD1 (6 bases). The CDR3 length is 14 residues. V dropped 6 bases and J dropped 6 bases, with 14 bases sitting between them. CDR1 is MNHEY, CDR2 SVGAGI, per germline. CDR3 sequence reads: CASRSQGPYEKLFF. Here the CDR3 DNA reads TGTGCCAGCAGGTCACAGGGCCCCTATGAAAAACTGTTTTTT.

The chain combines TRBV19 with TRBJ1-3; 7 positions match TRBD1. Germline V gene sequence: CDR1 LNHDA, CDR2 SQIVND (reference sequence). The CDR3 runs to 15 residues. Losses at the gene ends were 3 bases for V and 0 bases for J; bases not matched to a gene: 2. In DNA form, the CDR3 reads TGTGCCAGTAGTATGAGACAGGGCTCTGGAAACACCATATATTTT. Amino acid sequence: CASSMRQGSGNTIYF.

V gene TRBV6-6 combines with J gene TRBJ1-3, with unresolved D. V lost 8 bases to trimming and J lost 4 bases, with 9 bases between them. Germline V gene sequence: CDR1 MNHNY, CDR2 SVGAGI (reference sequence). The CDR3 is 12 residues long. The CDR3 is CASSETGNTIYF. The CDR3 DNA reads as TGTGCCAGCTCTGAAACAGGAAACACCATATATTTT.

In its sample, this clone was seen once. The chain joins TRBV30 to TRBJ1-6, with a tentative D call TRBD1 (5 bases). The length of the CDR3 is 14 residues. With 4 bases removed from V and 1 base from J, the gap between germline ends came to 8 bases. Per the germline V gene, CDR1 is GTSNPN and CDR2 is SVGIG (reference sequence). The CDR3 coding sequence is TGTGCCTGGACTCAGGGTTCCTATAATTCACCCCTCCACTTT. Translation: CAWTQGSYNSPLHF.

This chain uses TRBV9 with TRBJ2-5, with 14 bases lining up with TRBD2. The CDR3 loop spans 16 amino acids. The germline gives CDR1 SGDLS, CDR2 YYNGEE. V lost 0 bases and J lost 5; bases outside the gene matches: 3. In nucleotides, the CDR3 is TGTGCCAGCAGCGTAGGGACTAGCGGGGGGCGGGAGACCCAGTACTTC. Translating it yields CASSVGTSGGRETQYF.

The chain joins TRBV18 to TRBJ1-3; D gene unclear. Germline V gene sequence: CDR1 KGHSH, CDR2 LQKENI. The CDR3 contains 15 residues. V dropped 0 bases and J dropped 0 bases, with 6 bases sitting between them. CDR3: CASSPPLYSGNTIYF. The DNA for the CDR3 is TGTGCCAGCTCACCACCACTTTACTCTGGAAACACCATATATTTT.

This clone occurred once. The chain couples TRBV7-9 to TRBJ2-7; D not resolved. The CDR3 spans 13 residues. In germline, CDR1 is SEHNR, CDR2 FQNEAQ (reference sequence). V dropped 0 bases and J dropped 4 bases, with 7 bases sitting between them. CDR3 loop: CASSLAPGYEQYF. The CDR3 nucleotides are TGTGCCAGCAGCTTAGCTCCCGGATACGAGCAGTACTTC. Filled out from reference TRBV7-9 and TRBJ2-7, the complete variable domain reads DTGVSQNPRHKITKRGQNVTFRCDPISEHNRLYWYRQTLGQGPEFLTYFQNEAQLEKSRLLSDRFSAERPKGSFSTLEIQRTEQGDSAMYLCASSLAPGYEQYFGPGTRLTVT.

V gene TRBV5-1 combines with J gene TRBJ2-7; TRBD1 agrees at 8 bases. CDR1 and CDR2 from the germline V gene are SGHRS and YFSETQ. The CDR3 is 13 amino acids. Trimming took 4 bases from V and 6 from J; bases not matched to a gene: 6. Here the CDR3 reads CASSLRTGSEQYF. The CDR3 coding sequence is TGCGCCAGCAGCCTAAGGACAGGGTCCGAGCAGTACTTC.

This chain joins TRBV7-2 and TRBJ2-1, with 7 bases lining up with TRBD1. Germline CDR1 reads SGHTA; CDR2 reads FQGNSA. V was clipped by 4 bases and J by 8 bases; unmatched bases: 5. This CDR3 spans 13 amino acids. The CDR3 nucleotides are TGTGCCAGCAGCTGGCGACAGGGCGATGAGCAGTTCTTC. Translating gives CASSWRQGDEQFF.

This clone has more than one count but fewer than ten. This chain's CDR3 is CASSSSGPRSREQFF. The CDR3 nucleotides read TGTGCCAGCAGCTCAAGCGGACCACGCTCTCGCGAGCAGTTCTTC. The chain links TRBV7-3 to TRBJ2-1, with D perhaps matching TRBD2 (5 bases). Germline CDR1 SGHTA, CDR2 FQGTGA. This CDR3 is 15 amino acids long. V was pared by 4 bases and J by 10 bases, with 20 bases between.

This clone was found once. The V gene is TRBV5-5, the J gene TRBJ2-2; D gene ambiguous. The ends were cut back, 0 bases at V and 5 bases at J, with 20 bases in the middle. The CDR3 sequence is 18 residues long. The V gene's germline CDR1 is SGHKS and CDR2 YYEKEE (reference sequence). The CDR3 sequence: CASSLVDKTDKTTGELFF. Written as DNA, the CDR3 is TGTGCCAGCAGCTTGGTCGACAAGACCGATAAAACTACCGGGGAGCTGTTTTTT.